This TCR beta chain was captured by sequencing in a study of PD-L1 blockade in urothelial cancer. Study-wide results and caveats: Durable benefit accompanied greater 3-week expansion of tumor-associated blood clones.

TCRdb keeps only in-frame clones here, not all; method: immunoSEQ multiplex PCR. The data show some 31,000 clones, about 85% seen once. V shed 5 bases, J shed 6 bases, and the junction held 14 bases outside the gene matches. This CDR3 region has 17 residues. CDR1 is SGHTA, CDR2 FQGNSA, per germline. Indicated time point: peripheral blood 6 weeks after treatment start. Patient sample counts ranged from 1 to 8, pretreatment and on-treatment. Concerning this clone: What it recognizes is unknown.

The specimen was PBMCs, collected around atezolizumab (anti-PD-L1) treatment. This TCR was sampled from a man between 70 and 80 years old with urothelial cancer. The chain employs TRBV7-2 and TRBJ2-1, with 9 bases that match TRBD1. CDR3 sequence: CASSGIGTGRRRNEQFF. The CDR3 region has the DNA TGTGCCAGCAGCGGAATAGGGACAGGGAGGCGTCGCAATGAGCAGTTCTTC.